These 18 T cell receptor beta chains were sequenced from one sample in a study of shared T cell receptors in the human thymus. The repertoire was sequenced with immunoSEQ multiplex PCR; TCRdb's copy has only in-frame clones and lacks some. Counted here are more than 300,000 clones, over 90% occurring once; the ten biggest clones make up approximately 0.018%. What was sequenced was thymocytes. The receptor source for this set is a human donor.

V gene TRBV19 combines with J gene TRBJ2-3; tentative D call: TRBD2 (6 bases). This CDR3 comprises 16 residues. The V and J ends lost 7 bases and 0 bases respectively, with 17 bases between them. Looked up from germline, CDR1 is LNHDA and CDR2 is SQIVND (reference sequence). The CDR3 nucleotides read TGTGCCAGTACCCAGCGGAGCGGGCCTAGCACAGATACGCAGTATTTT. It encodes CASTQRSGPSTDTQYF.

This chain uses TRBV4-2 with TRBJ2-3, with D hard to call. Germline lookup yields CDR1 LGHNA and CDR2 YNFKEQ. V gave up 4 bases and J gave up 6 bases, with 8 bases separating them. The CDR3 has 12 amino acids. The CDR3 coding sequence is TGTGCCAGCAGCCCAGAGTCGGATACGCAGTATTTT. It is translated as CASSPESDTQYF.

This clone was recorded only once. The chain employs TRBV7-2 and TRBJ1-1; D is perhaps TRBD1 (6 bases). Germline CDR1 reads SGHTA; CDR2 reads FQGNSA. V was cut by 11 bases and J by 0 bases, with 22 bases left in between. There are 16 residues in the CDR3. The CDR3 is CASRSAGAAMNTEAFF. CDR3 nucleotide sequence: TGTGCCTCTCGGTCTGCGGGGGCCGCCATGAACACTGAAGCTTTCTTT. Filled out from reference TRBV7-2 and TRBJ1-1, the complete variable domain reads GAGVSQSPSNKVTEKGKDVELRCDPISGHTALYWYRQSLGQGLEFLIYFQGNSAPDKSGLPSDRFSAERTGGSVSTLTIQRTQQEDSAVYLCASRSAGAAMNTEAFFGQGTRLTVV.

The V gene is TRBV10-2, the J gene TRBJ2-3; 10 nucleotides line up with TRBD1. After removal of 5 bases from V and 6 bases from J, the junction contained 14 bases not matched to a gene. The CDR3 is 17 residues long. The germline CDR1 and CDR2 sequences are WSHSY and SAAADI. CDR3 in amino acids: CASSTGTGVHTEDTQYF. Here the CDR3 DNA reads TGCGCCAGCAGTACCGGGACAGGGGTCCATACGGAGGATACGCAGTATTTT.

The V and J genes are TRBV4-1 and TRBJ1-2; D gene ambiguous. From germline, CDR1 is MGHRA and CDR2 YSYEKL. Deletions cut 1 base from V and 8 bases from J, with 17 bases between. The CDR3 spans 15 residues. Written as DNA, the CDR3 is TGCGCCAGCAGCCAAGTTAGACCGTGGCAACGCGGCTACACCTTC. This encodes CASSQVRPWQRGYTF.

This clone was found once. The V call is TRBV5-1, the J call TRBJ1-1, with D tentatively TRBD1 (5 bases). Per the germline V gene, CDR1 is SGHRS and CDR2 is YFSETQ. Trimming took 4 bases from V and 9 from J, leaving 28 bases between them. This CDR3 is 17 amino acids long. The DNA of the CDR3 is TGCGCCAGCAGCCAGATTCACCGGGACCTAACCACCCCGCAAGCTTTCTTT. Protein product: CASSQIHRDLTTPQAFF.

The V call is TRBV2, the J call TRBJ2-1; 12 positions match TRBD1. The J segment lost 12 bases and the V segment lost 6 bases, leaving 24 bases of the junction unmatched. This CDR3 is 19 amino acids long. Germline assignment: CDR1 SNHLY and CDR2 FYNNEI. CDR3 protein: CASSRGTGGEISLGKGQFF. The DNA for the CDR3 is TGTGCCAGCAGCCGGGGGACAGGGGGCGAGATATCCCTCGGAAAAGGGCAGTTCTTC.

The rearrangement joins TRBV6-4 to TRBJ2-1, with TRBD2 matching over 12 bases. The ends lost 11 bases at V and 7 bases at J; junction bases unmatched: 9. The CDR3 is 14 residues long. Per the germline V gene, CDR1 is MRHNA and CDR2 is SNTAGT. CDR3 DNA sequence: TGTGCCGGACTACTAGCGGGAGGAAGGAATGAGCAGTTCTTC. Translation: CAGLLAGGRNEQFF.

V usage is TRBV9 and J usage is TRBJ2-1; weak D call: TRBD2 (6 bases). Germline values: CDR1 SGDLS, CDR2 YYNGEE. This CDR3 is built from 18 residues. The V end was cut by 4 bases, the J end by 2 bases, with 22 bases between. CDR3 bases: TGTGCCAGCAGCTCATCTACTGCGGGGAACGTGACCTACAATGAGCAGTTCTTC. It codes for CASSSSTAGNVTYNEQFF.

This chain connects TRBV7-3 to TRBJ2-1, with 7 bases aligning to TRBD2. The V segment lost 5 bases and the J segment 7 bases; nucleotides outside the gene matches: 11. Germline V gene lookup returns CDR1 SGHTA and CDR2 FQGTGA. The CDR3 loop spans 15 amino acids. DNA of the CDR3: TGTGCCAGCAGCCTTACTAGCGCCAATGGGAATGAGCAGTTCTTC. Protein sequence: CASSLTSANGNEQFF.

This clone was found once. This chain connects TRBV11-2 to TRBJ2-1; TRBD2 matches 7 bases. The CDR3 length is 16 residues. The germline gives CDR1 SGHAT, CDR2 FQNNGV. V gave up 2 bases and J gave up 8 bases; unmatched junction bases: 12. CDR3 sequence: CASSLTRRESGDEQFF. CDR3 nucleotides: TGTGCCAGCAGCTTAACGAGGCGGGAAAGCGGGGATGAGCAGTTCTTC.

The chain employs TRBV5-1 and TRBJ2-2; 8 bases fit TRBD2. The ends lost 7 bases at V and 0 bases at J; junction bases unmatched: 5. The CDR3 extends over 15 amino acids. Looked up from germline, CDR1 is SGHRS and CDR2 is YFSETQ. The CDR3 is CASDTGGANTGELFF. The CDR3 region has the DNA TGCGCCAGCGACACGGGAGGGGCGAACACCGGGGAGCTGTTTTTT.

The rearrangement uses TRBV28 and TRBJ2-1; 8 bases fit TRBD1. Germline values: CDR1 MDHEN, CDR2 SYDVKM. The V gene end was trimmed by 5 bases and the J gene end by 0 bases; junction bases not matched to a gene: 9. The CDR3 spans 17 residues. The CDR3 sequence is CASSPRTGTSSYNEQFF. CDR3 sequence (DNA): TGTGCCAGCAGTCCTCGGACAGGGACCAGCTCCTACAATGAGCAGTTCTTC.

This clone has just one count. The CDR3 spells CASSLMGGSSYNEQFF. The DNA for the CDR3 is TGTGCCAGCAGCTTAATGGGCGGGAGCTCCTACAATGAGCAGTTCTTC. The rearrangement uses TRBV11-2 and TRBJ2-1; TRBD2 matches at 7 bases. V dropped 2 bases and J dropped 0; count of bases not matched to a gene: 4. The CDR3 contains 16 residues. The germline V gene encodes CDR1 SGHAT and CDR2 FQNNGV.

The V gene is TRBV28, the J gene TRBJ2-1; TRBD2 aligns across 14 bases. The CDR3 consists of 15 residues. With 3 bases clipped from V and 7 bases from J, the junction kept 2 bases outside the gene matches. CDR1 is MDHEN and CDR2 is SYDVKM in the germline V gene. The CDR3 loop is CASSFGTSGRNEQFF. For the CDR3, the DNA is TGTGCCAGCAGTTTTGGGACTAGCGGGAGAAATGAGCAGTTCTTC.

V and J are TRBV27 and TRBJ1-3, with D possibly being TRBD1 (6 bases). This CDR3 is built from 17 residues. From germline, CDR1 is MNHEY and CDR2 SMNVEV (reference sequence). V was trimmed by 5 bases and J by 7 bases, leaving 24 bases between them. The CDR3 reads CASSPDQRQAVRNTIYF. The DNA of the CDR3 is TGTGCCAGCAGTCCCGACCAGAGACAGGCAGTACGGAACACCATATATTTT.

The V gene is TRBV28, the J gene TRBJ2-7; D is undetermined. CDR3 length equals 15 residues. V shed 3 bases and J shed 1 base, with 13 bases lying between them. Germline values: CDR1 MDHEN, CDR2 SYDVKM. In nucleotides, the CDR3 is TGTGCCAGCAGTTTGGTGCAGCAGGAGTCCTACGAGCAGTACTTC. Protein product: CASSLVQQESYEQYF.

The CDR3 region is CASSLVGDEQYF. As DNA, the CDR3 is TGTGCCAGCAGCTTGGTAGGGGACGAGCAGTACTTC. The rearrangement joins TRBV5-8 to TRBJ2-7; D may be TRBD1 (5 bases). V was trimmed by 0 bases and J by 5 bases, leaving 6 bases between them. The CDR3 has 12 amino acids. Germline V gives CDR1 SGHTS, CDR2 YDEGEE.